The clone carrying this TCR beta chain was counted a few times. Its specificity is unknown. TCR beta CDR3 regions were amplified from RNA. Researchers ran a first-round RT-PCR on the TCR CDR3 using the HTBI primer set. TCRdb ran MiXCR on the multiplex PCR reads and lists one entry per CDR3 protein. The sample shows 660,000 or so distinct CDR3 sequences, roughly 46% of them seen only once. The germline CDR1 and CDR2 sequences are SGHRS and YFSETQ. This CDR3 has 16 amino acids. V shed 4 bases, J shed 0 bases, and the junction held 7 bases outside the gene matches. Exclusion followed for patients with uncontrolled infection, other autoimmune disease, pregnancy or lactation. These data belong to a study of T cells in Graves' hyperthyroidism and ophthalmopathy. Study outcomes and limitations: Ophthalmopathy cases were set apart from stable hyperthyroidism by a 13 V-J model.

The specimen was peripheral blood or thyroid tissue (not recorded which). The clonotype originates from an adult man with Graves' disease, either hyperthyroidism or ophthalmopathy (not recorded which). This chain joins TRBV5-1 and TRBJ1-3; TRBD1 matches at 7 bases. The CDR3 DNA is TGCGCCAGCAGCCTGGGACAGCACATCTCTGGAAACACCATATATTTT. It codes for CASSLGQHISGNTIYF.